This is a list of T cell receptor beta chains from one sample in a study of human T cells and chemical hapten exposure. One entry per CDR3 protein results from TCRdb running MiXCR on the RACE reads. This table has about 120,000 distinct CDR3 sequences, about 10% appearing once. The specimen was whole blood, collected in connection with sensitization to the hapten diphenylcyclopropenone (DPC). Receptor source: a woman aged 45 to 65 with alopecia areata. Some clones in this sample may be carry-over from other donors' samples. Both conserved end residues are part of each CDR3.

j_call: TRBJ1-6
v_call: TRBV20-1
cdr3_aa: CSARQQDSPLNF

j_call: TRBJ1-1
v_call: TRBV12-3/TRBV12-4
cdr3_aa: CASSDYTEAFF

j_call: TRBJ2-3
v_call: TRBV2
cdr3_aa: CATPAGQGDTQYF

j_call: TRBJ1-5
v_call: TRBV20-1
cdr3_aa: CSASSTGSNQPQHF

j_call: TRBJ2-1
v_call: TRBV6-4
cdr3_aa: CASRPTTLGEQFF

j_call: TRBJ1-1
v_call: TRBV4-1
cdr3_aa: CASSQADNTEAFF

j_call: TRBJ1-5
v_call: TRBV15
cdr3_aa: CATSRDRGLNQPQHF

j_call: TRBJ2-2
v_call: TRBV28
cdr3_aa: CASIGVNTGELFF

j_call: TRBJ1-1
v_call: TRBV4-3
cdr3_aa: CASSQDRQGNTEAFF

j_call: TRBJ1-6
v_call: TRBV12-3/TRBV12-4
cdr3_aa: CASSSGQGNSPLHF

j_call: TRBJ1-2
v_call: TRBV2
cdr3_aa: CAGGLGNDYGYTF

j_call: TRBJ2-3
v_call: TRBV28
cdr3_aa: CASAGAGTDTQYF

j_call: TRBJ2-1
v_call: TRBV29-1
cdr3_aa: CSVAGGLAGYNYNEQFF